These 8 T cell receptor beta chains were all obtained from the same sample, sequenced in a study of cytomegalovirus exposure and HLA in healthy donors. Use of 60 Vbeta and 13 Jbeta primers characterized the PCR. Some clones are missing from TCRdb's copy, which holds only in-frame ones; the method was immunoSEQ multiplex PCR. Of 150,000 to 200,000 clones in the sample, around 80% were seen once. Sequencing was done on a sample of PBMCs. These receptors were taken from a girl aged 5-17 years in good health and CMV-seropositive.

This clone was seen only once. CDR3 DNA sequence: TGTGCCAGCAGCTTACTCGGGACAGGTTACAATGAGCAGTTCTTC. Amino acid sequence: CASSLLGTGYNEQFF. The chain employs TRBV5-4 and TRBJ2-1, with 8 bases matching TRBD1. The CDR3 length is 15 residues. Looked up from germline, CDR1 is SGHNT and CDR2 is YYREEE (reference sequence). Unmatched junction bases numbered 5, after V lost 2 bases and J lost 4 bases.

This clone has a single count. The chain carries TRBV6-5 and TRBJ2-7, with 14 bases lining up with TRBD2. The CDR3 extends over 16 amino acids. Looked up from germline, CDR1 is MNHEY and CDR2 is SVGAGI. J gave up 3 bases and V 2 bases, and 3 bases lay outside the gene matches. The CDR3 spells CASSYGTSGSLYEQYF. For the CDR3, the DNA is TGTGCCAGCAGTTACGGGACTAGCGGGAGCCTCTACGAGCAGTACTTC.

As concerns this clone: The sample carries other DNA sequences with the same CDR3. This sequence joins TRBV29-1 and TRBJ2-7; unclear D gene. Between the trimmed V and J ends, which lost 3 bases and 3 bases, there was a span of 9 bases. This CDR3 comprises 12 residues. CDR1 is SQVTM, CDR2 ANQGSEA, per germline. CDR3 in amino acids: CSVEVTDYEQYF. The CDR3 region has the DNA TGCAGCGTTGAGGTAACAGACTACGAGCAGTACTTC.

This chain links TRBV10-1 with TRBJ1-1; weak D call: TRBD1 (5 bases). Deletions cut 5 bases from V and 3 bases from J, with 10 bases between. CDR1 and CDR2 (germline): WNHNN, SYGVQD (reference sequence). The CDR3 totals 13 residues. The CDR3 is CASSKGRDTEAFF. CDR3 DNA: TGCGCCAGCAGTAAGGGCAGGGACACTGAAGCTTTCTTT.

The CDR3 sequence is CASRGQKWNYGYTF. CDR3 nucleotides: TGCGCCAGCAGGGGACAGAAATGGAACTATGGCTACACCTTC. V usage is TRBV10-2 and J usage is TRBJ1-2; TRBD1 matches 7 bases. This CDR3 region has 14 residues. Losses at the gene ends were 6 bases for V and 2 bases for J; bases not matched to a gene: 6. Germline V lookup: CDR1 WSHSY, CDR2 SAAADI.

As DNA, the CDR3 is TGTGCCAGCAGTCAGAAAGGGGACTCTACCTACAATGAGCAGTTCTTC. Translated, it gives CASSQKGDSTYNEQFF. The rearrangement uses TRBV4-2 and TRBJ2-1; a possible D gene is TRBD2 (6 bases). The CDR3 has 16 amino acids. CDR1 is LGHNA, CDR2 YNFKEQ, per germline. V lost 6 bases and J 2 bases, leaving 17 bases between the germline ends.

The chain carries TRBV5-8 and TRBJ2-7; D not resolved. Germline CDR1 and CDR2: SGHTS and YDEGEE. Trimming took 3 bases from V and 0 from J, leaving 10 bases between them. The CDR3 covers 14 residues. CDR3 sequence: CASSSSVYSYEQYF. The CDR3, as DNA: TGTGCCAGCAGCTCGTCAGTATACTCCTACGAGCAGTACTTC.

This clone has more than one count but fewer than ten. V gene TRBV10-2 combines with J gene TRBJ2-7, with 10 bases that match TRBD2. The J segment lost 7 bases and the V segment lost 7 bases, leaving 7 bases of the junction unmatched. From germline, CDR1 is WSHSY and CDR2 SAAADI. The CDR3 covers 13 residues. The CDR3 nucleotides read TGCGCCAGCAACGAGGGACTAGCGTTTGAGCAGTACTTC. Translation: CASNEGLAFEQYF.